This TCR beta chain is from a study of blood T cell repertoires in COVID-19. Individuals drawn from approximately 26 US areas were roughly 18 to 100 years old. Participant reports of clinical history set cohort assignment. Cohort 3 donors counted as recovered after two negative PCRs, clearance, or resolved symptoms. In germline, CDR1 is MGHRA, CDR2 YSYEKL. V dropped 5 bases and J dropped 0; count of bases not matched to a gene: 5. This CDR3 region has 16 residues. In the authors' methods: Reference gene primers were amplified, and this amplification served to estimate nucleated cell counts. The data were produced by immunoSEQ multiplex PCR, yet TCRdb's version contains in-frame clones alone and is incomplete. The V and J calls and the clone size are those of that table, but D and trimming were determined from the DNA. Of some 270,000 clones in the sample, 89% were seen once.

The sequence derives from a woman aged 40 to 55 who had recovered from COVID-19. Sequenced material: PBMCs or T cells enriched from blood (not recorded which). This chain connects TRBV4-1 to TRBJ2-3, with 10 bases identical to TRBD2. CDR3 nucleotide sequence: TGCGCCAGCAGCGGGACTAGCGCTGCTAGCACAGATACGCAGTATTTT. Protein product: CASSGTSAASTDTQYF.